These 20 T cell receptor beta chains were all obtained from the same sample, sequenced in a study of T cell changes during pregnancy in multiple sclerosis (dated by TCRdb to between 2018 and 2021). Libraries were constructed by the immunoSEQ multiplex PCR assay. Not all clones reach the TCRdb copy of this immuneACCESS table, which keeps in-frame sequences only. Checked studies attribute under half of the gap to unresolved V genes and leave the rest unexplained. Across this sample there are 95,000 to 110,000 clones, with approximately 90% seen only once. The ten top clones hold about 0.89% of the sample. The source was peripheral blood, collected after pregnancy. Receptor source: a female donor with multiple sclerosis, enrolled in a pregnancy study.

The chain couples TRBV7-9 to TRBJ1-2, with 7 nucleotides matching TRBD1. V was pared by 0 bases and J by 6 bases, with 7 bases of the junction left unmatched. The CDR3 has 15 amino acids. Germline CDR1 reads SEHNR; CDR2 reads FQNEAQ (reference sequence). The CDR3 here is CASSLAAQGVDGYTF. The CDR3 DNA reads TGTGCCAGCAGCTTAGCGGCTCAGGGGGTGGATGGCTACACCTTC.

V usage is TRBV7-3 and J usage is TRBJ2-7; D might be TRBD2 (6 bases). This CDR3 region has 16 residues. Trimming took off 0 bases at V and 1 base at J, with 13 bases between the two ends. Germline loops: CDR1 SGHTA, CDR2 FQGTGA. CDR3 bases: TGTGCCAGCAGCTTAACGGGAGGCGTGGGATCCTACGAGCAGTACTTC. This translates into CASSLTGGVGSYEQYF.

Only a few counts were recorded for this clone. The gene calls are TRBV7-8 and TRBJ1-4; D gene ambiguous. This CDR3 has 15 amino acids. With 5 bases removed from V and 14 bases from J, the gap between germline ends came to 24 bases. The V gene's germline CDR1 is SGHVS and CDR2 FQNEAQ. CDR3 nucleotides: TGTGCCAGCAGCCCCAGGCCCACAGATCCCTCGGCTCTGTTTTTT. Protein sequence: CASSPRPTDPSALFF.

The J gene is TRBJ1-4, the V gene TRBV27; D remains unclear. Germline V gene sequence: CDR1 MNHEY, CDR2 SMNVEV (reference sequence). The CDR3 covers 14 residues. The V end lost 4 bases, the J end lost 8 bases, and 14 bases lay between the germline ends. The CDR3 reads CASSSRLEREKLFF. CDR3 nucleotides: TGTGCCAGCAGTTCCCGACTCGAACGGGAAAAACTGTTTTTT.

This clone was detected only a few times. The rearrangement joins TRBV5-1 to TRBJ2-7, with 7 nucleotides matching TRBD1. Germline-derived CDR1 and CDR2 are SGHRS and YFSETQ. The length of the CDR3 is 15 residues. V was clipped by 6 bases and J by 1 base; unmatched bases: 10. Here the CDR3 reads CASKREPGQSYEQYF. CDR3 in DNA: TGCGCCAGCAAGCGCGAACCGGGACAGTCCTACGAGCAGTACTTC.

This clone has just one count. The V and J genes are TRBV19 and TRBJ2-2; D is ambiguous. This CDR3 is 14 amino acids long. The germline V gene has CDR1 LNHDA and CDR2 SQIVND (reference sequence). The V and J ends lost 2 bases and 2 bases respectively, with 6 bases between them. CDR3: CASSINRNTGELFF. CDR3 coding DNA: TGTGCCAGTAGTATAAACAGAAACACCGGGGAGCTGTTTTTT.

V and J are TRBV5-6 and TRBJ1-4; no firm D call. This CDR3 spans 16 amino acids. Trimming stripped 4 bases from V and 2 bases from J, with 15 bases between. Germline V lookup: CDR1 SGHDT, CDR2 YYEEEE. CDR3 nucleotide sequence: TGTGCCAGCAGCCCCGGGGAATATAGGACTAATGAAAAACTGTTTTTT. Translating gives CASSPGEYRTNEKLFF.

This chain connects TRBV4-2 to TRBJ2-7; TRBD2 matches at 14 bases. The CDR3 is made up of 18 amino acids. V was pared by 2 bases and J by 2 bases, with 8 bases of the junction left unmatched. Germline V CDR1 and CDR2: LGHNA, YNFKEQ. The CDR3 loop reads CASSQFTGTSGGTYEQYF. The CDR3 nucleotides read TGTGCCAGCAGCCAATTCACCGGGACTAGCGGGGGAACCTACGAGCAGTACTTC.

The J gene is TRBJ2-5, the V gene TRBV5-4; 8 nucleotides match TRBD1. The CDR3 is 16 residues long. Germline V lookup: CDR1 SGHNT, CDR2 YYREEE (reference sequence). Trimming removed 0 bases from V and 4 bases from J; junction bases left unmatched: 8. The CDR3 DNA follows: TGTGCCAGCAGCTTGGAGGGGTTCAGGGGGCGAGAGACCCAGTACTTC. Translating it yields CASSLEGFRGRETQYF.

This sequence joins TRBV4-3 and TRBJ1-2; D not resolved. Germline loops: CDR1 LGHNA, CDR2 YSLEER. Trimming removed 0 bases at V and 4 bases at J, with 12 bases between. The CDR3 has 15 residues. As DNA, the CDR3 is TGCGCCAGCAGCCAAGAAGTCTCTAACCTCTATGGCTACACCTTC. Protein sequence: CASSQEVSNLYGYTF.

V gene TRBV6-4 combines with J gene TRBJ2-2; maybe TRBD1 (6 bases). The CDR3 is 13 amino acids. V was pared by 3 bases and J by 5 bases, with 7 bases between. CDR1 is MRHNA, CDR2 SNTAGT, per germline. CDR3: CASSEGGTGELFF. CDR3 sequence (DNA): TGTGCCAGCAGTGAAGGGGGTACCGGGGAGCTGTTTTTT.

This chain links TRBV19 with TRBJ2-1; possibly TRBD2 for D (5 bases). Trimming stripped 3 bases from V and 0 bases from J, with 9 bases between. The germline V gene encodes CDR1 LNHDA and CDR2 SQIVND (reference sequence). The CDR3 runs 15 residues. Written as DNA, the CDR3 is TGTGCCAGTAGTATTGCGGGCAGCTCCTACAATGAGCAGTTCTTC. Its translation: CASSIAGSSYNEQFF.

The V call is TRBV7-9, the J call TRBJ2-1; 13 positions agree with TRBD2. Germline V CDR1 and CDR2: SEHNR, FQNEAQ (reference sequence). The V and J ends lost 5 bases and 5 bases, in that order; junction bases with no gene match: 3. The CDR3 extends over 15 amino acids. In nucleotides, the CDR3 is TGTGCCAGCAGCCAGACTAGCGGGGGGAACAATGAGCAGTTCTTC. Amino acids: CASSQTSGGNNEQFF.

This clone was seen a handful of times. V is TRBV9 and J is TRBJ1-1, with D possibly TRBD1 on 5 matching bases. The CDR3 is made up of 14 amino acids. V lost 0 bases to trimming and J lost 5 bases, with 11 bases between them. Germline CDR1 reads SGDLS; CDR2 reads YYNGEE. The CDR3 loop reads CASSVGGVRTEAFF. The CDR3 nucleotides are TGTGCCAGCAGCGTAGGGGGGGTAAGGACTGAAGCTTTCTTT.

The rearrangement links TRBV7-9 to TRBJ1-6; 7 bases match TRBD1. The CDR3 is 14 residues long. Germline V gene data show CDR1 as SEHNR and CDR2 as FQNEAQ (reference sequence). J lost 14 bases, V lost 1 base, and 8 bases had no gene match. In DNA, the CDR3 is TGTGCCAGCAGCTTAGTGGTACAGGGACAGTCCCTCCACTTT. Translation: CASSLVVQGQSLHF.

V is TRBV5-4 and J is TRBJ2-7; D ambiguous. The CDR3 loop spans 12 amino acids. V dropped 0 bases and J dropped 5 bases, with 6 bases sitting between them. Germline CDR1 and CDR2: SGHNT and YYREEE (reference sequence). CDR3 sequence reads: CASSLGIDEQYF. The DNA for the CDR3 is TGTGCCAGCAGCTTGGGTATAGACGAGCAGTACTTC. The variable domain in full, with the rest retrieved from reference TRBV5-4 and TRBJ2-7, is ETGVTQSPTHLIKTRGQQVTLRCSSQSGHNTVSWYQQALGQGPQFIFQYYREEENGRGNFPPRFSGLQFPNYSSELNVNALELDDSALYLCASSLGIDEQYFGPGTRLTVT.

The chain joins TRBV5-4 to TRBJ2-7, with 14 bases aligning to TRBD2. Germline CDR1 and CDR2: SGHNT and YYREEE (reference sequence). CDR3 size: 16 residues. The V and J ends lost 3 bases and 4 bases, in that order; junction bases with no gene match: 6. CDR3 sequence (DNA): TGTGCCAGCAGCTGGGGACTAGCGGGAGAGGGGTACGAGCAGTACTTC. Its translation is CASSWGLAGEGYEQYF.

The V and J genes are TRBV5-1 and TRBJ2-7; 13 positions agree with TRBD2. The CDR3 spans 18 residues. Losses at the gene ends were 4 bases for V and 4 bases for J; bases not matched to a gene: 14. Germline values: CDR1 SGHRS, CDR2 YFSETQ. CDR3 DNA sequence: TGCGCCAGCAGCATGGGACTAGCGGGACTGCCGGTGGCGTACGAGCAGTACTTC. It is translated as CASSMGLAGLPVAYEQYF.

The V gene is TRBV4-1, the J gene TRBJ2-2; TRBD2 aligns across 7 bases. CDR1 and CDR2 (germline): MGHRA, YSYEKL. This CDR3 contains 15 residues. Germline trimming cut 4 bases from V and 7 bases from J; bases unmatched to any gene: 9. The CDR3 loop reads CASSPDAAGVGELFF. The CDR3 bases are TGCGCCAGCAGCCCTGATGCGGCGGGAGTCGGGGAGCTGTTTTTT.

This clone has more than one count but fewer than ten. The chain recombines TRBV11-2 with TRBJ2-2, with 7 bases lining up with TRBD1. The CDR3 has 16 residues. Per germline, CDR1 SGHAT and CDR2 FQNNGV. V was clipped by 5 bases and J by 0 bases; unmatched bases: 6. DNA of the CDR3: TGTGCCAGCAGCCAGCGACAGGGAGCGAACACCGGGGAGCTGTTTTTT. This encodes CASSQRQGANTGELFF.